This T cell receptor beta chain appears in the sequencing data of a study of long-term antiretroviral therapy in people with HIV. Study-level points and caveats: Viral resistance, ART adherence and therapy changes all lacked available data. Once patients were on ART, diversity went higher but still fell short of transplant donor controls. The study found narrower CDR3 length ranges in HIV repertoires than in controls. Blood in the study was drawn between 2004 and 2017, possibly under older ART regimens, which may be less effective than current ones.

The ends were cut back, 2 bases at V and 7 bases at J, with 18 bases in the middle. Germline CDR1 and CDR2: LGHNT and FRNRAP. There are 16 residues in the CDR3. A v3.0 immunoSEQ assay was performed at survey level. Method: immunoSEQ multiplex PCR; TCRdb's copy keeps in-frame clones and lacks some. This sample has tens of thousands of clones, with 96% found just once. Concerning this clone itself: What it binds is not known.

This receptor was obtained from a man aged 30 to 45 with HIV. The genes are TRBV12-5 and TRBJ2-1; D is possibly TRBD2 (5 bases). The material sequenced was unsorted PBMCs, taken 6.6 years after starting antiretroviral therapy. In nucleotides, the CDR3 is TGTGCTAGTGGTTTGCCAATTGGAGGAATAGGTAATGAGCAGTTCTTC. This codes for CASGLPIGGIGNEQFF.